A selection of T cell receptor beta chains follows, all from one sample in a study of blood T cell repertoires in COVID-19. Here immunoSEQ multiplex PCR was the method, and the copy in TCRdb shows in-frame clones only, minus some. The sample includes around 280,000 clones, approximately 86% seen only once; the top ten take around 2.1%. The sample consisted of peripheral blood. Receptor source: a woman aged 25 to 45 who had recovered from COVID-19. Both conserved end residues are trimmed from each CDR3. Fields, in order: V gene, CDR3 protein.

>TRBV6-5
ASSYDVRGNEQF
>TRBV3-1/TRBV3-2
ASSPSKTGVSTEAF
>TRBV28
ASSEGQGTYEQY
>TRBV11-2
ASSPGQGRYEQY
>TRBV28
ASSLQLAGVYEQY
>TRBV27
ASTPTPGVVEQY
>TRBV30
AWSSGGGGRNTIY
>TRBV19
ASSLGLAGFGNEQF
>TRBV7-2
ASSPANKRYEQY
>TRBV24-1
ATLQGATSKQY
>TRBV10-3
AISESTGNSYEQY
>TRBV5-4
ASSFVGTGPGAF
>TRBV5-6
ASSRQGARGNTIY
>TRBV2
ASSDTLAETQY
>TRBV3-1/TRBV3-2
ASSQGQMGETQY
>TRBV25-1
ASSLAGTTYEQY
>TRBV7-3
ASSLGGGRTDTQY
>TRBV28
ASSLEGVNTEAF
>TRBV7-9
ASSFGDRDNYGYT
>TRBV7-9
ASSLERRAGYGYT
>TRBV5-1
ASSRTKSSYNEQF
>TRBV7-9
ASSLNAGFLAPLH
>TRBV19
ASSKGTVNEQF
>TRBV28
ASTDTGTGNPPLH
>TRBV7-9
ASSLQRTGPTSSYEQY
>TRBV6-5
ASTVGGTGNTIY
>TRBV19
ASSQDRGRSPLH
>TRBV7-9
ASSKDRWMAGELF
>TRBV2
ASSGEMQTQY
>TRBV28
ASRSDSPTYEQY
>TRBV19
ASSVTSGAGDTQY
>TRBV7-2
ASSLVSGQKSGYT
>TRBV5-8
ASSLAGQDHEKLF
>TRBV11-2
ASSLEGASNQPQH
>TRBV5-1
ASLIGGTSRADTQY
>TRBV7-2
ASSLMKGEGETQY
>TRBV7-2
ASSHRLAGGNTGELF
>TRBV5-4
ASSPKGFGEQY
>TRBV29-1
SVVQKEGTEAF
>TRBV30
AWSVGGKATQY
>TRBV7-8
ASSPNGPELIGLAGKDTDTQY
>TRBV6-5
ASSYAGPSYEQY
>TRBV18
ASSPGQGQPQH
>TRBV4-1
ASSQESVGGEKLF
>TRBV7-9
ASSFSSGGAYNEQF
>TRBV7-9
ASTPPVGDKETQY
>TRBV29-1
SGRDTHAEQY
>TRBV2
ASRFSGGNNEQF
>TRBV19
ASSIGGIGYNSPLH